One and the same sample provided the 5 T cell receptor beta chains below, sequenced in a study of T-cell memory formation after mild COVID-19. TCRdb processed the 5' RACE reads anew with MiXCR; each CDR3 protein has one entry. In the table there are approximately 390,000 distinct CDR3 sequences, about a sixth of which are singletons. The specimen was PBMCs or a T cell subset sorted from them (not recorded which). All receptors come from a man between 18 and 35 years old who had mild COVID-19 (a few samples of this study predate the infection). Cell type and time point are not known.

This clonotype was seen a handful of times. J is TRBJ1-1 and V is TRBV6-2 or TRBV6-3; perhaps TRBD1 as D (6 bases). Trimming took 7 bases from V and 1 from J, leaving 16 bases between them. CDR1 and CDR2 from the germline V gene are MNHEY and SVGEGT. The CDR3 covers 15 residues. In DNA, the CDR3 is TGTGCCAGCACCTACCACCAGACAGGGAACACTGAAGCTTTCTTT. Protein: CASTYHQTGNTEAFF.

This clonotype came up a few times. The gene calls are TRBV7-9 and TRBJ2-7; D is ambiguous. CDR3 size: 13 residues. CDR1 and CDR2 (germline): SEHNR, FQNEAQ (reference sequence). The V end was cut by 5 bases, the J end by 3 bases, with 11 bases between. The CDR3 DNA follows: TGTGCCAGCAGCCAGGATCAGGACTACGAGCAGTACTTC. It yields the protein CASSQDQDYEQYF.

The rearrangement uses TRBV2 and TRBJ2-4, with TRBD1 matching 8 bases. Germline loops: CDR1 SNHLY, CDR2 FYNNEI. This CDR3 comprises 16 residues. J lost 6 bases, V lost 2 bases, and 9 bases had no gene match. DNA for the CDR3: TGTGCCAGCAGTGAACAGGGGGCGGTTGGGGGAAACATTCAGTACTTC. It specifies CASSEQGAVGGNIQYF. Full variable domain (missing parts from reference TRBV2 and TRBJ2-4): EPEVTQTPSHQVTQMGQEVILRCVPISNHLYFYWYRQILGQKVEFLVSFYNNEISEKSEIFDDQFSVERPDGSNFTLKIRSTKLEDSAMYFCASSEQGAVGGNIQYFGAGTRLSVL.

This clonotype was recorded a few times. The rearrangement joins TRBV4-1 to TRBJ2-2; 8 nucleotides line up with TRBD2. Trimming took 0 bases from V and 4 from J; bases not matched to a gene: 4. From germline, CDR1 is MGHRA and CDR2 YSYEKL. The CDR3 consists of 16 residues. CDR3 coding DNA: TGCGCCAGCAGCCAAGAACTAGCGGCCTTCACCGGGGAGCTGTTTTTT. This codes for CASSQELAAFTGELFF.

This clonotype was observed a handful of times. V is TRBV5-1 and J is TRBJ1-1, with a tentative D call TRBD1 (5 bases). Germline V gene lookup returns CDR1 SGHRS and CDR2 YFSETQ. V was cut by 5 bases and J by 0 bases, with 14 bases left in between. The CDR3 extends over 15 amino acids. CDR3 DNA: TGCGCCAGCAGAATGTTCGGGGCTATGAACACTGAAGCTTTCTTT. It codes for CASRMFGAMNTEAFF.